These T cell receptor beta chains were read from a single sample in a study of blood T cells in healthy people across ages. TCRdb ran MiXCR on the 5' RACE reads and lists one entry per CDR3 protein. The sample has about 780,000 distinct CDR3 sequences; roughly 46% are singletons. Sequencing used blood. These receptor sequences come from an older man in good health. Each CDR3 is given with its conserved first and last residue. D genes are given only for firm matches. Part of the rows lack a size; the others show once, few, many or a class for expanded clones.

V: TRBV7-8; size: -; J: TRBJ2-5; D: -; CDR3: CASSFGGSDYNEQYF; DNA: TGTGCCAGCAGCTTCGGGGGATCTGACTACAATGAGCAGTACTTC
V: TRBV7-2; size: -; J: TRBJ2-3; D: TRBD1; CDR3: CASSLAGQGGDTQYF; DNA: TGTGCCAGCAGCTTAGCGGGACAGGGGGGAGATACGCAGTATTTT
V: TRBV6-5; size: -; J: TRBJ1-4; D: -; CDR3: CASSGDRRGKLFF; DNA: TGTGCCAGCAGCGGAGATAGGAGGGGAAAACTGTTTTTT
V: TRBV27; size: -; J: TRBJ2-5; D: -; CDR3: CASSLSPSDQETQYF; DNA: TGTGCCAGCAGTTTATCCCCTAGCGACCAAGAGACCCAGTACTTC
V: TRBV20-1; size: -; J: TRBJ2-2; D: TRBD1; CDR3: CSAQDRGRNTGELFF; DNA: TGCAGTGCCCAAGACAGGGGGCGGAACACCGGGGAGCTGTTTTTT
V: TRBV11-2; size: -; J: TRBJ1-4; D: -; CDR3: CASSWGREKLFF; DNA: TGTGCCAGCAGCTGGGGGAGGGAAAAACTGTTTTTT
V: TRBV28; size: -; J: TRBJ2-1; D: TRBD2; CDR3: CASRRTSGKGGLDEQFF; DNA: TGTGCCAGCAGGCGGACTAGCGGGAAAGGGGGCCTCGATGAGCAGTTCTTC
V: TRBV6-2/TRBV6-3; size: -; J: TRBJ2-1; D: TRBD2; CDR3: CASSFLSGRAIYEQFF; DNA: TGTGCCAGCAGTTTTCTTAGCGGGAGGGCCATATATGAGCAGTTCTTC
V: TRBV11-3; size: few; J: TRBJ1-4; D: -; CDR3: CASSQLNEKLFF; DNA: TGTGCCAGCAGCCAACTTAATGAAAAACTGTTTTTT
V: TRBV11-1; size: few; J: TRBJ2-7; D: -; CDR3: CASSLIGGGNGYEQYF; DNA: TGTGCCAGCAGCTTAATCGGTGGGGGAAACGGATACGAGCAGTACTTC
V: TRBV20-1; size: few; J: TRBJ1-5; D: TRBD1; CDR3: CSAEEGGQGINQPQHF; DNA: TGCAGTGCTGAAGAGGGGGGACAGGGGATCAATCAGCCCCAGCATTTT
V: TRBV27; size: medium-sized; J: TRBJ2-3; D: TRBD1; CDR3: CASRTGAASTDTQYF; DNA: TGTGCCAGCAGAACAGGGGCTGCTAGCACAGATACGCAGTATTTT
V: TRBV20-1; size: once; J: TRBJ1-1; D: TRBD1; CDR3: CSARANRGGQNTEAFF; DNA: TGCAGTGCTAGAGCGAACAGGGGGGGACAGAACACTGAAGCTTTCTTT
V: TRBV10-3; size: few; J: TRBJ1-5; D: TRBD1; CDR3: CAISGQGDQPQHF; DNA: TGTGCCATCAGCGGACAGGGGGATCAGCCCCAGCATTTT
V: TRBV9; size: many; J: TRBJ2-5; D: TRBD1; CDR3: CASSDDRDETQYF; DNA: TGTGCCAGCAGCGACGACAGGGATGAGACCCAGTACTTC
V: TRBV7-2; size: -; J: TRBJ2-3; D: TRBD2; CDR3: CASSYPPGLAGADTQYF; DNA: TGTGCCAGCAGCTATCCTCCGGGACTAGCGGGAGCAGATACGCAGTATTTT
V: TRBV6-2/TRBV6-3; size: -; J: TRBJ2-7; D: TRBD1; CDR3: CASCAGTGCLKYYEQYF; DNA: TGTGCCAGCTGCGCCGGGACAGGGTGCCTTAAATACTACGAGCAGTACTTC
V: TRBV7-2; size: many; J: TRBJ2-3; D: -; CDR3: CASSLATVSTDTQYF; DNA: TGTGCCAGCAGCTTAGCCACGGTATCCACAGATACGCAGTATTTT
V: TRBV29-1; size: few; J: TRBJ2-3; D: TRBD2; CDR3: CRDGGTSQYF; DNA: TGCAGGGACGGGGGGACTTCGCAGTATTTT
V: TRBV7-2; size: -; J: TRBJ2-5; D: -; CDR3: CASSSETQKTQYF; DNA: TGTGCCAGCAGCTCAGAGACTCAGAAGACCCAGTACTTC
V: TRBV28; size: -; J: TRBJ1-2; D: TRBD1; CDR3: CASRATGDYGYTF; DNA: TGTGCCAGCAGAGCTACAGGGGACTATGGCTACACCTTC
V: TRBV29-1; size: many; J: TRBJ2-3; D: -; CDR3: CSAAWSTDTQYF; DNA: TGCAGCGCTGCATGGAGCACAGATACGCAGTATTTT
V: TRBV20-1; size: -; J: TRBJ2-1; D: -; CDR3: CSRDFYNEQFF; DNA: TGCAGTCGGGACTTTTACAATGAGCAGTTCTTC
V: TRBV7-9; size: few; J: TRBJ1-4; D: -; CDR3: CASSSIRGSSKDEKLFF; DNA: TGTGCCAGCAGCTCAATCCGGGGCAGTTCTAAAGATGAAAAACTGTTTTTT
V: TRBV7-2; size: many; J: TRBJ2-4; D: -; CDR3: CASSLSTKNIQYF; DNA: TGTGCCAGCAGCTTATCGACAAAAAACATTCAGTACTTC
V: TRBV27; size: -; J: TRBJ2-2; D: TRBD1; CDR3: CASSLRGQGGTGELFF; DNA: TGTGCCAGCAGTTTGCGTGGACAGGGGGGCACCGGGGAGCTGTTTTTT
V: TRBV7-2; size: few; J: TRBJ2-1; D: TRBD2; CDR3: CASSSATGGPSYEQFF; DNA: TGTGCCAGCAGCTCGGCCACGGGAGGGCCGTCCTATGAGCAGTTCTTC
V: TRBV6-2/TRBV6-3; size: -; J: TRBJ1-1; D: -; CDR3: CASNDRRTEAFF; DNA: TGTGCCAGCAACGACAGAAGGACTGAAGCTTTCTTT
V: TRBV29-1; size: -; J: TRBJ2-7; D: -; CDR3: CSVGGQYSYEQYF; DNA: TGCAGCGTTGGAGGACAGTACTCCTACGAGCAGTACTTC
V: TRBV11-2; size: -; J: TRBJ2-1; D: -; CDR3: CASSQYWGDSYNEQFF; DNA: TGTGCCAGCAGCCAGTATTGGGGGGACTCCTACAATGAGCAGTTCTTC
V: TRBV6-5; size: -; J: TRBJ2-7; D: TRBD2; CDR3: CASSNPRAGGGEQYF; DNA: TGTGCCAGCAGTAACCCGCGGGCGGGAGGGGGCGAGCAGTACTTC
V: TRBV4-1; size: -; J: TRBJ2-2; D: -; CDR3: CASSQVTGPKNTGELFF; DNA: TGCGCCAGCAGCCAAGTGACAGGTCCTAAGAACACCGGGGAGCTGTTTTTT
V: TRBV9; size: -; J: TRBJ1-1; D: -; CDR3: CASSVVGNPYTEAFF; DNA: TGTGCCAGCAGCGTTGTCGGCAACCCCTACACTGAAGCTTTCTTT
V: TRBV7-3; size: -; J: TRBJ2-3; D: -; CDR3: CASSSTSFADTQYF; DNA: TGTGCCAGCAGCTCAACTAGTTTCGCAGATACGCAGTATTTT
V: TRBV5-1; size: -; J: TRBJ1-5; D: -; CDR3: CASRPTPSSNQPQHF; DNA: TGCGCCAGCAGGCCTACCCCGTCTAGCAATCAGCCCCAGCATTTT
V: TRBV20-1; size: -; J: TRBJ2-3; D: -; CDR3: CSARVVRVATRGLRIDTQYF; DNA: TGCAGTGCTAGAGTAGTAAGAGTAGCGACTAGAGGACTTCGTATAGATACGCAGTATTTT
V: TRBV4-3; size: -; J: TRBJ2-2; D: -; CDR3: CASSQDQDRHTGELFF; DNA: TGCGCCAGCAGCCAAGATCAGGACAGACACACCGGGGAGCTGTTTTTT
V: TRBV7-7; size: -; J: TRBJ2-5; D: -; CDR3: CASSSAISGPQETQYF; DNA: TGTGCCAGCAGCTCCGCGATTAGCGGCCCTCAAGAGACCCAGTACTTC
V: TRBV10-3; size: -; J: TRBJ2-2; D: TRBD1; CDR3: CALGTGSDFTGELFF; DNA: TGTGCCCTCGGGACAGGGTCCGACTTCACCGGGGAGCTGTTTTTT
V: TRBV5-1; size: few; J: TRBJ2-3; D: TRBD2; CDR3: CASSQEAGVSWTQYF; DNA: TGCGCCAGCAGCCAAGAAGCGGGAGTATCATGGACGCAGTATTTT
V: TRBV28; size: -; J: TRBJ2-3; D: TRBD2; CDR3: CASSPLGLAGGPDTQYF; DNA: TGTGCCAGCAGTCCACTGGGGCTAGCGGGAGGACCAGATACGCAGTATTTT
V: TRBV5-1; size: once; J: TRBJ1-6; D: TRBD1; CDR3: CASSGTGEDGSPLHF; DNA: TGCGCCAGCAGCGGGACAGGGGAAGATGGTTCACCCCTCCACTTT
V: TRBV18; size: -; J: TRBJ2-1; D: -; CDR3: CASSPLAESYNEQFF; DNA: TGTGCCAGCTCACCACTTGCAGAATCCTACAATGAGCAGTTCTTC
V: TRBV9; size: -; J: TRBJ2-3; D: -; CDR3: CASSEGVAASTDTQYF; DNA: TGTGCCAGCAGCGAAGGGGTGGCAGCTAGCACAGATACGCAGTATTTT
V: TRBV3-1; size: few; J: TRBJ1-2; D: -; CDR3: CASSQEAGANGYTF; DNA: TGTGCCAGCAGCCAAGAGGCAGGGGCAAATGGCTACACCTTC
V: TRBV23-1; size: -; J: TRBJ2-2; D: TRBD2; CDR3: CASSPLSGRPTGELFF; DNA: TGCGCCAGCAGTCCTCTGAGCGGGAGACCTACCGGGGAGCTGTTTTTT
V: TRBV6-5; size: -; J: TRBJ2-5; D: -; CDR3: CASSPGWGQETQYF; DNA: TGTGCCAGCAGCCCTGGGTGGGGCCAAGAGACCCAGTACTTC
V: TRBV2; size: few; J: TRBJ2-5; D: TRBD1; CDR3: CASGGQGQQETQYF; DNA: TGTGCCAGCGGGGGACAGGGCCAACAAGAGACCCAGTACTTC
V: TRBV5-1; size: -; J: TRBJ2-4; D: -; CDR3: CASSLGALAKNIQYF; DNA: TGCGCCAGCAGCTTGGGGGCCCTAGCCAAAAACATTCAGTACTTC
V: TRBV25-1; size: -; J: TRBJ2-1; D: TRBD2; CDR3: CASSALGGDYNGQFF; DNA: TGTGCCAGCAGTGCCCTTGGCGGGGACTACAATGGGCAGTTCTTC
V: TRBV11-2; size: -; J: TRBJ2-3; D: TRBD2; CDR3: CASSIAGVGTDTQYF; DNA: TGTGCCAGCTCGATAGCGGGAGTCGGCACAGATACGCAGTATTTT